This TCR beta chain comes out of a study of T cells after yellow fever vaccination. Study as a whole: Preparation of the low-cell-number fractions used SMART-Seq v4 Ultra Low Input. Study-level points and caveats: Reappearance after the booster was seen for most primary-vaccination clones, at 96% CD4 and 85% to 90% CD8. Weaker overall was a secondary response that nonetheless peaked faster, on day 5 versus 15.

This clonotype was detected only a few times. Its antigen remains unknown. The CDR3 is made up of 14 amino acids. V lost 5 bases and J 3 bases, leaving 11 bases between the germline ends. Generation of TCR cDNA used 5'RACE template switching (which added a universal primer site and UMIs). MiXCR was run by TCRdb on the 5' RACE reads, yielding one entry per CDR3 protein. Of over 250,000 distinct CDR3 sequences listed, over 3.5% are singletons. Sequenced here: PBMCs, sampled 5 days after the yellow fever booster vaccination. This chain joins TRBV12-3 or TRBV12-4 and TRBJ1-3, with a weak D call TRBD1 (5 bases). The origin of this receptor is a man younger than 30 who received the YFV17D yellow fever vaccine. CDR3 protein: CASSPTGIGNTIYF. In DNA form, the CDR3 reads TGTGCCAGCAGTCCTACAGGAATTGGAAACACCATATATTTT.